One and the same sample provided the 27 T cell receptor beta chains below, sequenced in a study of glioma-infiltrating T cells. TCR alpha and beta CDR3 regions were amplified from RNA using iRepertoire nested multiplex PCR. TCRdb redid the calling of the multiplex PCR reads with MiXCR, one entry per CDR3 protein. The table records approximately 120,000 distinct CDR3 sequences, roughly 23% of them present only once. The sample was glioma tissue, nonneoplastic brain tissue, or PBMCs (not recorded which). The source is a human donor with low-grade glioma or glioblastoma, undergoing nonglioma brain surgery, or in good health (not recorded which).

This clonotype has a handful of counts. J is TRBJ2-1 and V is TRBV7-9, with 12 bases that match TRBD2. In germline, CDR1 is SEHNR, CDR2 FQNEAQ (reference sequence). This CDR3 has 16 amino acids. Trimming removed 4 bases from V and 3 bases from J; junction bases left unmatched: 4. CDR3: CASSSSSGRGYNEQFF. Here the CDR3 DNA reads TGTGCCAGCAGCTCCTCTAGCGGGAGGGGCTACAATGAGCAGTTCTTC.

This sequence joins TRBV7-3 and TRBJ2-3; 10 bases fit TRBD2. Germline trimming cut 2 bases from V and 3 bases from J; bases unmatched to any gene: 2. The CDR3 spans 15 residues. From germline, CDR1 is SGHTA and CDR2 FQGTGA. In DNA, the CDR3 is TGTGCCAGCAGCTTACGTAGCGGGGGGACAGATACGCAGTATTTT. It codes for CASSLRSGGTDTQYF.

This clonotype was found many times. Here the CDR3 DNA reads TGTGCCAGCATGCTTGCCGGTACAGATACGCAGTATTTT. Its translation: CASMLAGTDTQYF. This chain connects TRBV6-1 to TRBJ2-3, with D uncertain. The CDR3 length is 13 residues. V lost 7 bases and J 3 bases, leaving 11 bases between the germline ends. Germline V gene lookup returns CDR1 MNHNS and CDR2 SASEGT.

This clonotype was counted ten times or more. CDR3: CSVDRQVENEQFF. DNA of the CDR3: TGCAGCGTTGATCGGCAAGTCGAAAATGAGCAGTTCTTC. The V gene is TRBV29-1, the J gene TRBJ2-1; D unclear. The CDR3 has 13 residues. CDR1 is SQVTM and CDR2 is ANQGSEA in the germline V gene. V was cut by 3 bases and J by 7 bases, with 13 bases left in between.

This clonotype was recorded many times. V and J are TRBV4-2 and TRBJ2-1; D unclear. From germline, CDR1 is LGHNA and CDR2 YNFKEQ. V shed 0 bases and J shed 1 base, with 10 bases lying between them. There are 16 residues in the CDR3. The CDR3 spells CASSQDWDRSYNEQFF. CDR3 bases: TGTGCCAGCAGCCAAGACTGGGATCGTTCCTACAATGAGCAGTTCTTC.

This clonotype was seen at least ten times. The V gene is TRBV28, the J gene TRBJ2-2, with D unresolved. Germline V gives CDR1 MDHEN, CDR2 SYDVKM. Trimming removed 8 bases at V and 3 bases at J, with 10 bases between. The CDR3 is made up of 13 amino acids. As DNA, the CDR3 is TGTGCCAGCCGTCTTGGCTACACCGGGGAGCTGTTTTTT. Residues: CASRLGYTGELFF.

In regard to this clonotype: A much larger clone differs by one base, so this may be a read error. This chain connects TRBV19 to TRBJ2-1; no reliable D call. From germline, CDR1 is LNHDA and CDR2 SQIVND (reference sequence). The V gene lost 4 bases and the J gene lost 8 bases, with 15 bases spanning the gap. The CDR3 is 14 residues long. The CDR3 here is CASSSRHPIDEQFF. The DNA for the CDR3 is TGTGCCAGTAGTAGTCGCCACCCGATTGATGAGCAGTTCTTC.

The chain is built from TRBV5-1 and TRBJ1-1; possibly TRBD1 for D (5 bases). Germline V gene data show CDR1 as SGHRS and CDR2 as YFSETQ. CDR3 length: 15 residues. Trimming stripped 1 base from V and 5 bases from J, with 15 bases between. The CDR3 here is CASSLSPRGETEAFF. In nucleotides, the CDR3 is TGCGCCAGCAGCTTGAGTCCGAGGGGAGAAACTGAAGCTTTCTTT.

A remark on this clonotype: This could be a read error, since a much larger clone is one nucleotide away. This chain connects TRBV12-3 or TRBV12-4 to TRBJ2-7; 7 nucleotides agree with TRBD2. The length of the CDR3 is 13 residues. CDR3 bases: TGTGCCAGCAGTCGACTAGCTTTCTACGAGCAGCACTTC. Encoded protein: CASSRLAFYEQHF.

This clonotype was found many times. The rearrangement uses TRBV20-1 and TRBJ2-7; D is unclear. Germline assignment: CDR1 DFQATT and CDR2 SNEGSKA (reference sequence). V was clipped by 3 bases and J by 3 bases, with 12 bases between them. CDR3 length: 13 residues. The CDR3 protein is CSASTNRLYEQYF. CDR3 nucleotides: TGCAGTGCTAGCACCAATCGGCTCTACGAGCAGTACTTC.

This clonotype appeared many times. For the CDR3, the DNA is TGTGCCACCAGTGACGCACTAGCGGAAAACACAGATACGCAGTATTTT. Protein sequence: CATSDALAENTDTQYF. The rearrangement joins TRBV24-1 to TRBJ2-3; TRBD2 matches 8 bases. The CDR3 has 16 residues. Germline CDR1 KGHDR, CDR2 SFDVKD. V shed 4 bases, J shed 2 bases, and the junction held 7 bases outside the gene matches.

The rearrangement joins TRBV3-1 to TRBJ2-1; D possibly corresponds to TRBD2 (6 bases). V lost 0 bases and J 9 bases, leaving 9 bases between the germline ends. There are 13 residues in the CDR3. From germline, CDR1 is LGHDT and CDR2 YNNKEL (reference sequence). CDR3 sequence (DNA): TGTGCCAGCAGCCAAGATAGCGGAGCTGAGCAGTTCTTC. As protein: CASSQDSGAEQFF.

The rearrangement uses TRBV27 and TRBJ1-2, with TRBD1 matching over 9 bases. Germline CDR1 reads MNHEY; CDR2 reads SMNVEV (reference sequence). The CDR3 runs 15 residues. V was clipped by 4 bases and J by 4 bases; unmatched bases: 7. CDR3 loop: CASSYYRGLLYGYTF. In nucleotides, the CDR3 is TGTGCCAGCAGTTACTACAGGGGGCTTCTCTATGGCTACACCTTC.

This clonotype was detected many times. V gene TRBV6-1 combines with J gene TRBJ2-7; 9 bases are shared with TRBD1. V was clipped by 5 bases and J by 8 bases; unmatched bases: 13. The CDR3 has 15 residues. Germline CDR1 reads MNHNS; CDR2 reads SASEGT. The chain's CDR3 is CASSSPGTGSAKQYF. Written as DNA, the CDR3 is TGTGCCAGCAGTTCCCCCGGGACAGGGAGTGCAAAGCAGTACTTC.

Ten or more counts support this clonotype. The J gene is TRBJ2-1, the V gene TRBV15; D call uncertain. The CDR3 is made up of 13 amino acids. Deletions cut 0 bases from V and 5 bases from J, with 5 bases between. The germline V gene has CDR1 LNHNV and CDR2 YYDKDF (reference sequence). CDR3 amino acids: CATSRDADNEQFF. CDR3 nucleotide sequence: TGTGCCACCAGCAGAGATGCGGACAATGAGCAGTTCTTC.

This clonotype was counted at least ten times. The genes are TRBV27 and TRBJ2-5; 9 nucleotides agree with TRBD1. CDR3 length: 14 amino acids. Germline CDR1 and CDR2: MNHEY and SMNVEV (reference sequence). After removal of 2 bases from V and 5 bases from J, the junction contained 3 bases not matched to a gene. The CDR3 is CASSLGQGFETQYF. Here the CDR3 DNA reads TGTGCCAGCAGTTTAGGACAGGGGTTCGAGACCCAGTACTTC.

CDR3 residues: CASSWLGGSGRRETQYF. The CDR3 nucleotides are TGTGCCAGCAGCTGGCTTGGGGGTAGCGGGAGACGGGAGACCCAGTACTTC. The chain uses TRBV7-2 and TRBJ2-5; 9 bases align to TRBD2. This CDR3 is built from 17 residues. Germline CDR1 and CDR2: SGHTA and FQGNSA. Losses at the gene ends were 4 bases for V and 5 bases for J; bases not matched to a gene: 14.

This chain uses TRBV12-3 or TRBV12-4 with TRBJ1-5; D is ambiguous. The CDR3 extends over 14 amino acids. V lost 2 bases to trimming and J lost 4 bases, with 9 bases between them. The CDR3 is CASSLLGSNQPQHF. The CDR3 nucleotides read TGTGCCAGCAGTTTATTGGGGAGTAATCAGCCCCAGCATTTT.

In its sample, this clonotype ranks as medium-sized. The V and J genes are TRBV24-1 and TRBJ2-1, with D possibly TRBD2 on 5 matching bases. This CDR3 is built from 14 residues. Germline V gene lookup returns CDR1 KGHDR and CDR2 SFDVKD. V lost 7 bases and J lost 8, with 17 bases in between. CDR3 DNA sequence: TGTGCCACCAGGGCCACGAGGTCGGAGGATGAGCAGTTCTTC. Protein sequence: CATRATRSEDEQFF.

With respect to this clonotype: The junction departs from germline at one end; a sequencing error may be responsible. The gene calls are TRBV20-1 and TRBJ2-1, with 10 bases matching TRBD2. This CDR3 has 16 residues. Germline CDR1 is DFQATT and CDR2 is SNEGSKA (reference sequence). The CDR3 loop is CSAIRPSGSSSNEPFF. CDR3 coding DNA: TGCAGTGCTATCAGGCCTAGCGGGAGCTCCTCCAATGAGCCGTTCTTC.

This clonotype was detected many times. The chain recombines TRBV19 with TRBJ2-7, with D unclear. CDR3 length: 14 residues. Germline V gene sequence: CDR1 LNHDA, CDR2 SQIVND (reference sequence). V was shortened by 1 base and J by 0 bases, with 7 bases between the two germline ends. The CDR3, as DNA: TGTGCCAGTAGTATAGTCGGCAGCTCCTACGAGCAGTACTTC. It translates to CASSIVGSSYEQYF.

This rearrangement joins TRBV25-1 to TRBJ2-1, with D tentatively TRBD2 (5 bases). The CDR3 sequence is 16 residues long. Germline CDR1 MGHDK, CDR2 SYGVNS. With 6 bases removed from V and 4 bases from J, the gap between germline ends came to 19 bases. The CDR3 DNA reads TGTGCCAGCAGCCCTATCGGGAAGATAGGATACAATGAGCAGTTCTTC. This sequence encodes CASSPIGKIGYNEQFF.

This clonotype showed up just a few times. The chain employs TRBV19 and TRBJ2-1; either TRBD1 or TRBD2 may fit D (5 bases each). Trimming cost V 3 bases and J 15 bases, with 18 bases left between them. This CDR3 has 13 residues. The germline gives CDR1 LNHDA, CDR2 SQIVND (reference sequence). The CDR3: CASSISTTGRRFF. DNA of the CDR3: TGTGCCAGTAGTATTAGTACGACGGGACGTCGGTTCTTC.

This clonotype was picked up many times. CDR3 region: CASSSASWQPQHF. DNA for the CDR3: TGTGCCAGCAGTTCGGCATCTTGGCAGCCCCAGCATTTT. The V gene is TRBV28, the J gene TRBJ1-5, with D unclear. Germline CDR1 reads MDHEN; CDR2 reads SYDVKM. The ends were cut back, 4 bases at V and 7 bases at J, with 11 bases in the middle. The CDR3 covers 13 residues.

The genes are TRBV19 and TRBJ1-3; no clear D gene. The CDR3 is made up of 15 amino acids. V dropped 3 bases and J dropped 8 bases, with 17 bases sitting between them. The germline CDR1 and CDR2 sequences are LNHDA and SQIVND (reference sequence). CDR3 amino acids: CASSMAEAREDTIYF. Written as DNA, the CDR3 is TGTGCCAGTAGTATGGCGGAAGCGCGCGAAGACACCATATATTTT.

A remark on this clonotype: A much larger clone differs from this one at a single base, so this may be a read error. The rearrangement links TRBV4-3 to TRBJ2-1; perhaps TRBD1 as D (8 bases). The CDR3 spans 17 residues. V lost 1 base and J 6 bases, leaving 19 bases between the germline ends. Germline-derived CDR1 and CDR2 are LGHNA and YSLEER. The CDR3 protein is CASSQGSRTGRGNEQFF. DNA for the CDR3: TGCGCCAGCAGCCAAGGGTCGAGGACAGGGAGGGGCAATGAGCAGTTCTTC.

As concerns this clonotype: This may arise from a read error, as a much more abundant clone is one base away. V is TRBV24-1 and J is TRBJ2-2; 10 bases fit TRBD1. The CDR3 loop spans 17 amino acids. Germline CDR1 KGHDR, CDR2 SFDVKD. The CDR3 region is CATSDYDPGQGTGGLFF. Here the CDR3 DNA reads TGTGCCACCAGTGATTATGATCCGGGACAGGGGACCGGGGGGCTGTTTTTT.